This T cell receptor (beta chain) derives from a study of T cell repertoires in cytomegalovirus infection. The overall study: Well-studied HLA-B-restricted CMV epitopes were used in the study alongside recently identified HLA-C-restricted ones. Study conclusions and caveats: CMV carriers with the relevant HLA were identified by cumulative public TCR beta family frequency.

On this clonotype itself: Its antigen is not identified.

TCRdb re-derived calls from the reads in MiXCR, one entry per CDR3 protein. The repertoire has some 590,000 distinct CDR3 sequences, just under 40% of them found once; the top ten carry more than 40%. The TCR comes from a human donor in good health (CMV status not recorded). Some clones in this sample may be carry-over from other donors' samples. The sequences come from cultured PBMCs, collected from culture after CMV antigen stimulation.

The CDR3 region is CASSTTQGRAGLDTGELFF. For the CDR3, the DNA is TGTGCCAGTAGTACCACACAGGGACGAGCGGGGTTGGACACCGGGGAGCTGTTTTTT. The chain is built from TRBV19 and TRBJ2-2; the D gene is possibly TRBD2 (7 bases). The germline V and J ends were trimmed by 4 bases and 3 bases, with 24 bases remaining between them. The CDR3 length is 19 residues. Germline V gene lookup returns CDR1 LNHDA and CDR2 SQIVND (reference sequence).